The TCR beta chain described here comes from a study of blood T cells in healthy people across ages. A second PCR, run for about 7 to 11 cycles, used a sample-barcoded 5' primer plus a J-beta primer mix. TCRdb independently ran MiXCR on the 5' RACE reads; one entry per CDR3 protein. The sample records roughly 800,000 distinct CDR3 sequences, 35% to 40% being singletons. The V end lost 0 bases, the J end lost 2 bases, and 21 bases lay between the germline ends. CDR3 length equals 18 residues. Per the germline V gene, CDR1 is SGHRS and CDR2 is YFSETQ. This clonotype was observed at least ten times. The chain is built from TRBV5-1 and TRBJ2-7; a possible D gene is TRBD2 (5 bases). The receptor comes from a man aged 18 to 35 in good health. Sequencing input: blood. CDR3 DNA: TGCGCCAGCAGCTTGGCCCCAGGCGGGCAGTCCGTCCCCTACGAGCAGTACTTC. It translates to CASSLAPGGQSVPYEQYF.